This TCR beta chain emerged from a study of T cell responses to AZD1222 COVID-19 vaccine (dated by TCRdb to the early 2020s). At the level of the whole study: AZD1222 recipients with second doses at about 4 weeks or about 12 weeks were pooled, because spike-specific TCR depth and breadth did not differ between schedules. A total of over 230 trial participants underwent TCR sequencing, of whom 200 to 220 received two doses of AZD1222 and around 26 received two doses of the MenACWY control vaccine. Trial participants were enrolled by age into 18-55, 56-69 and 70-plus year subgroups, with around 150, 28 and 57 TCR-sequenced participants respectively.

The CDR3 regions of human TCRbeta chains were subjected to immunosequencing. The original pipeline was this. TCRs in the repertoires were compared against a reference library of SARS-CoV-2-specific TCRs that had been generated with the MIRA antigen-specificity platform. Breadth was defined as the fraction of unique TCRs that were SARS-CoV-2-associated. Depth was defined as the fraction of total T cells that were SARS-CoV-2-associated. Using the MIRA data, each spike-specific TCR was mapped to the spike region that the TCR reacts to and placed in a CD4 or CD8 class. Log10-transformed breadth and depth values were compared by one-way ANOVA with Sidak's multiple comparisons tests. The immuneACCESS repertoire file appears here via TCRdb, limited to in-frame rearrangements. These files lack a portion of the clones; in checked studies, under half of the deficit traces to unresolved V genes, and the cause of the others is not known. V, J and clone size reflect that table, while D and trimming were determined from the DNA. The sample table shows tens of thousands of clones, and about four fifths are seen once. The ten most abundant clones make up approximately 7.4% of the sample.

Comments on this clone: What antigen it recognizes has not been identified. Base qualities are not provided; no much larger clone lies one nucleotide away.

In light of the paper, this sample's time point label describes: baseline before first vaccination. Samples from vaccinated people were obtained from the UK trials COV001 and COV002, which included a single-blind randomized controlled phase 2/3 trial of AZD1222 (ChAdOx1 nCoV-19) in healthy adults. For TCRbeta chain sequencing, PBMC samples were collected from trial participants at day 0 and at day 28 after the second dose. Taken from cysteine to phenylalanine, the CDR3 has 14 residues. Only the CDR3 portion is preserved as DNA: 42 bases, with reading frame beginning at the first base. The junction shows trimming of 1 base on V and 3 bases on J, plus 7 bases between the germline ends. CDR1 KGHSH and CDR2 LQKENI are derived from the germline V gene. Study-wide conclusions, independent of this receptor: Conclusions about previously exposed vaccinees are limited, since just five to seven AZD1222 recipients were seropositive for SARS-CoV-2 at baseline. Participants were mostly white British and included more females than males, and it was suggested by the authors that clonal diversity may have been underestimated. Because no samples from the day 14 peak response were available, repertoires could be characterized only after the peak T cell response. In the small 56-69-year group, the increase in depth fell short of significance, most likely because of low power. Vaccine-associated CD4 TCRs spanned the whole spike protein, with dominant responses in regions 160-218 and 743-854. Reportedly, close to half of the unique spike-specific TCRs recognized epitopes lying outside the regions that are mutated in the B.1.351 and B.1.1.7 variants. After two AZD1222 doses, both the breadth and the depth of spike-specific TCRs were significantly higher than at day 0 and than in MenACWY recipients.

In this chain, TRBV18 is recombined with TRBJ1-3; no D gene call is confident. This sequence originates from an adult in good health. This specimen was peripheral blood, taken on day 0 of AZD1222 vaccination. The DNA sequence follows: TGTGCCAGCTCACCACAGAGGAATGGAAACACCATATATTTT. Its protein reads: CASSPQRNGNTIYF.